The clone carrying this T cell receptor (beta chain) was detected only once. This sample stems from a study of blood T cell repertoires in COVID-19. Study at large: The analysed material was cDNA or gDNA that came from T cells, B-cell-depleted T cells, or PBMCs.

TCRdb keeps only in-frame clones here, not all; method: immunoSEQ multiplex PCR. The table lists about 270,000 clones, approximately 86% of them singletons. The clonotype comes from a woman aged 60-75 years who had recovered from COVID-19. The sequenced sample consisted of peripheral blood.

CDR3 in amino acids: CASSQSAGGTYEQYF. The CDR3 DNA sequence: TGTGCCAGCAGCCAGTCAGCGGGGGGGACCTACGAGCAGTACTTC. The V and J genes are TRBV3-1 (or the pseudogene TRBV3-2) and TRBJ2-7; 10 nucleotides line up with TRBD2. Germline-derived CDR1 and CDR2 are LGHDT and YNNKEL (reference sequence). The J segment lost 2 bases and the V segment lost 3 bases, leaving 4 bases of the junction unmatched. The CDR3 contains 15 residues.